This passage covers 5 T cell receptor beta chains from one sample sequenced in a study of cytomegalovirus exposure and HLA in healthy donors. Vbeta (60) and Jbeta (13) primers were used in the PCR. Only in-frame clones appear in the TCRdb table, and some are missing; sequencing was by immunoSEQ multiplex PCR. Seen here are roughly 190,000 clones, over 75% observed once, and the top ten hold 2.5% to 4%. The specimen was PBMCs. The receptors were sampled from a female donor in good health and CMV-seronegative.

The V gene is TRBV10-3, the J gene TRBJ2-7; D is unresolved. Germline V gene lookup returns CDR1 ENHRY and CDR2 SYGVKD. Trimming removed 5 bases from V and 2 bases from J, with 10 bases in between. This CDR3 comprises 13 residues. Here the CDR3 DNA reads TGTGCCATCAGTACACTACCCGCCTACGAGCAGTACTTC. This translates into CAISTLPAYEQYF.

This sequence joins TRBV6-5 and TRBJ1-1, with D unclear. This CDR3 spans 15 amino acids. V was clipped by 2 bases and J by 4 bases, with 14 bases between them. Germline V gene data show CDR1 as MNHEY and CDR2 as SVGAGI. CDR3 sequence reads: CASSYDRAGGTEAFF. The CDR3 region has the DNA TGTGCCAGCAGTTACGACCGGGCAGGAGGCACTGAAGCTTTCTTT.

V and J are TRBV7-6 and TRBJ1-5, with TRBD1 matching over 9 bases. CDR1 is SGHVS, CDR2 FNYEAQ, per germline. The ends lost 1 base at V and 5 bases at J; junction bases unmatched: 12. The CDR3 runs to 18 residues. The CDR3 here is CASSLEGGTGGGDQPQHF. Written as DNA, the CDR3 is TGTGCCAGCAGCTTAGAGGGGGGAACAGGGGGCGGTGATCAGCCCCAGCATTTT.

The V gene is TRBV2, the J gene TRBJ2-1, with 12 bases lining up with TRBD1. This CDR3 has 19 residues. J was trimmed by 8 bases and V by 0 bases; bases with no gene match: 14. Germline V lookup: CDR1 SNHLY, CDR2 FYNNEI. CDR3 sequence: CASSEALLLRDRGPDEQFF. In DNA form, the CDR3 reads TGTGCCAGCAGTGAAGCGCTCTTACTCCGGGACAGGGGGCCCGATGAGCAGTTCTTC.

The V call is TRBV5-4, the J call TRBJ2-1; TRBD2 matches at 7 bases. The ends lost 1 base at V and 3 bases at J; junction bases unmatched: 4. CDR1 and CDR2 (germline): SGHNT, YYREEE (reference sequence). This CDR3 is 15 amino acids long. Written as DNA, the CDR3 is TGTGCCAGCAGCTTGCGTCCTAGCGGCTACAATGAGCAGTTCTTC. It yields the protein CASSLRPSGYNEQFF.